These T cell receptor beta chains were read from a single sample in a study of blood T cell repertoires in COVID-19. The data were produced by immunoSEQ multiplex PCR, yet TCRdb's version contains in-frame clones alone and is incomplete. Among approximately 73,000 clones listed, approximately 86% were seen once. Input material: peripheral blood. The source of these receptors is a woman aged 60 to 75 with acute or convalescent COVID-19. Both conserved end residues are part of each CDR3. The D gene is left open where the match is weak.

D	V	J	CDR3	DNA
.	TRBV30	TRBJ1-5	CAWSSRQGYSNQPQHF	TGTGCCTGGAGTTCTCGACAAGGTTATAGCAATCAGCCCCAGCATTTT
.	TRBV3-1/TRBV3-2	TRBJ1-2	CASSQDHLSEYGYTF	TGTGCCAGCAGCCAAGATCATCTGTCAGAATATGGCTACACCTTC
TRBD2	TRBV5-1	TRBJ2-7	CASTPAGGVHEQYF	TGCGCCAGCACCCCAGCGGGAGGTGTCCACGAGCAGTACTTC
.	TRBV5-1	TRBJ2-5	CASSLMGAQEETQYF	TGCGCCAGCAGCTTGATGGGGGCCCAGGAGGAGACCCAGTACTTC
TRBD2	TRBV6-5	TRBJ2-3	CASSYGGGRADTQYF	TGTGCCAGCAGTTACGGGGGCGGGAGGGCCGATACGCAGTATTTT
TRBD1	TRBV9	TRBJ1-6	CASSSGTGVSPLHF	TGTGCCAGCAGCTCCGGGACAGGGGTTTCACCCCTCCACTTT
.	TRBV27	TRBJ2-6	CASSPGQFFSGANVLTF	TGTGCCAGCAGCCCTGGACAGTTTTTCTCTGGGGCCAACGTCCTGACTTTC
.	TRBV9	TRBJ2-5	CASSVGSGAAETQYF	TGTGCCAGCAGCGTAGGGAGTGGAGCAGCAGAGACCCAGTACTTC
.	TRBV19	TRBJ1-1	CASSSALVGAFF	TGTGCCAGTAGCAGTGCCCTGGTTGGAGCTTTCTTT
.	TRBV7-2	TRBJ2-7	CASSLGGAVTYEQYF	TGTGCCAGCAGCTTAGGGGGAGCAGTGACTTACGAGCAGTACTTC
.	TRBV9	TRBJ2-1	CASSVAGDGNEQFF	TGTGCCAGCAGCGTAGCGGGAGACGGCAATGAGCAGTTCTTC
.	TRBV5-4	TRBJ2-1	CASSQKSGPYNEQFF	TGTGCCAGCAGCCAAAAAAGCGGGCCCTACAATGAGCAGTTCTTC